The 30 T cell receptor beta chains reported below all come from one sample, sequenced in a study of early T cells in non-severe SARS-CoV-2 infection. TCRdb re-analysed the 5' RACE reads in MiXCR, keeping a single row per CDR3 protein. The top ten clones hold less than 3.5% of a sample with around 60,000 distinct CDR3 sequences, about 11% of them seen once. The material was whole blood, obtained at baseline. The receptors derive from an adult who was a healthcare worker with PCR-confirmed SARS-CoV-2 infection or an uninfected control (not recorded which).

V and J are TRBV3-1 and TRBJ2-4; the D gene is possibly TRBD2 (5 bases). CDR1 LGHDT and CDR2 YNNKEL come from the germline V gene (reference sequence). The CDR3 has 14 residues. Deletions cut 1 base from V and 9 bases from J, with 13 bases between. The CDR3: CASSQAEPRGIQYF. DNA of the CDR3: TGTGCCAGCAGCCAAGCGGAACCCCGGGGCATTCAGTACTTC.

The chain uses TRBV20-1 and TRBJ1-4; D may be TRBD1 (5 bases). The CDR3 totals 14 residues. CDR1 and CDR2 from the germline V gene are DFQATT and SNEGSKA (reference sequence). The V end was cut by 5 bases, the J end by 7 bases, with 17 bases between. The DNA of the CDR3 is TGCAGTGCTCTATTTGTGACCGGGGCTGAAAAACTGTTTTTT. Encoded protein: CSALFVTGAEKLFF.

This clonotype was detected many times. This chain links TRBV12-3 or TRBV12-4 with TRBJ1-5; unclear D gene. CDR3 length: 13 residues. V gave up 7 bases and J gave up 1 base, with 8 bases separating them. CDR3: CASTLKSNQPQHF. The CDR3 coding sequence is TGTGCCAGCACTCTGAAGAGCAATCAGCCCCAGCATTTT.

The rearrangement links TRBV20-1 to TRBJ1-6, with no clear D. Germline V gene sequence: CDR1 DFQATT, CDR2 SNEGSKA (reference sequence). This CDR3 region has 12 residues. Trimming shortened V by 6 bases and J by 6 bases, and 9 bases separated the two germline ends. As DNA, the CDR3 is TGCAGTGCCCTACAGATTAATTCACCCCTCCACTTT. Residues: CSALQINSPLHF.

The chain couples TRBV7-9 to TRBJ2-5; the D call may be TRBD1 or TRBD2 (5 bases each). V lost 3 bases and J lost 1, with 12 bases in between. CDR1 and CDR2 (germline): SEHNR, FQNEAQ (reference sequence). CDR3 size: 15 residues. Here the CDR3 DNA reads TGTGCCAGCAGCTTGCCCACCGGGACCCAAGAGACCCAGTACTTC. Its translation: CASSLPTGTQETQYF.

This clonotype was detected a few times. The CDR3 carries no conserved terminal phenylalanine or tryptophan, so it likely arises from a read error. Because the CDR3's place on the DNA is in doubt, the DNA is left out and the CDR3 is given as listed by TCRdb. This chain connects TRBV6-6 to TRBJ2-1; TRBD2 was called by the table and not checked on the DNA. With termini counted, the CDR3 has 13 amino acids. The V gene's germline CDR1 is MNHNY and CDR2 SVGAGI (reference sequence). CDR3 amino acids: CASSAVVGGLAPS.

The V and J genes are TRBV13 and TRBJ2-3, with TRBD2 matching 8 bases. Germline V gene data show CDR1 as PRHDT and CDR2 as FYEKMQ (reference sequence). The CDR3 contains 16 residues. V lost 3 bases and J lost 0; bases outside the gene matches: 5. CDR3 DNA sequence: TGTGCCAGCAGCTTTTGGCGGGGGGCTAGCACAGATACGCAGTATTTT. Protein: CASSFWRGASTDTQYF.

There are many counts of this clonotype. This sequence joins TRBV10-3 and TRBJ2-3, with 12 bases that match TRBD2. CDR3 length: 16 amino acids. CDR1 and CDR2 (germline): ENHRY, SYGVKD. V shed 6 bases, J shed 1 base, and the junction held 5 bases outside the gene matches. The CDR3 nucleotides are TGTGCCATCAGGAAGACTAGCGGGGGCGGCACAGATACGCAGTATTTT. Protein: CAIRKTSGGGTDTQYF.

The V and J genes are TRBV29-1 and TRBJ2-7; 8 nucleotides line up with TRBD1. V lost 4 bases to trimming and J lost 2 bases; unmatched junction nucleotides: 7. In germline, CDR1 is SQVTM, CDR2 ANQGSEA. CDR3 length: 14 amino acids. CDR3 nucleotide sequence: TGCAGCGTTGGGGGACAGGACTTCCCCTACGAGCAGTACTTC. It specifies CSVGGQDFPYEQYF.

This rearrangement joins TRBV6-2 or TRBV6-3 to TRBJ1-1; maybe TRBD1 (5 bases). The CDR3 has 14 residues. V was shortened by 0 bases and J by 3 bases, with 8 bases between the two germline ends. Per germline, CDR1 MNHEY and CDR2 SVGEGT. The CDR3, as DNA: TGTGCCAGCAGTTACTCACGGGGGGACACTGAAGCTTTCTTT. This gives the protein CASSYSRGDTEAFF.

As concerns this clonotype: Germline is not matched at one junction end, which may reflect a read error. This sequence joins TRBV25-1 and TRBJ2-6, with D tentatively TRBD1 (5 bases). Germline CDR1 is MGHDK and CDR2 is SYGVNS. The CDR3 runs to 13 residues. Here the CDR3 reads CAGRAPGANVLTF. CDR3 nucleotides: TGTGCCGGCAGGGCCCCGGGGGCCAACGTCCTGACTTTC.

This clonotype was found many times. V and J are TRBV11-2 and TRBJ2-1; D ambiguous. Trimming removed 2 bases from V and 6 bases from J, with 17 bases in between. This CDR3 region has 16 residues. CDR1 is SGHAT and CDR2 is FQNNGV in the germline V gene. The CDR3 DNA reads TGTGCCAGCAGCTTATGGTCCAGGACGACCGGCAATGAGCAGTTCTTC. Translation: CASSLWSRTTGNEQFF. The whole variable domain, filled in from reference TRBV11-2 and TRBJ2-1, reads EAGVAQSPRYKIIEKRQSVAFWCNPISGHATLYWYQQILGQGPKLLIQFQNNGVVDDSQLPKDRFSAERLKGVDSTLKIQPAKLEDSAVYLCASSLWSRTTGNEQFFGPGTRLTVL.

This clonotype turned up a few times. The CDR3 is CSARDWGRGYEQYF. DNA for the CDR3: TGCAGTGCTAGAGATTGGGGCAGGGGCTACGAGCAGTACTTC. The chain combines TRBV20-1 with TRBJ2-7; tentative D call: TRBD1 (6 bases). The CDR3 is 14 amino acids. Trimming shortened V by 0 bases and J by 3 bases, and 12 bases separated the two germline ends. Germline CDR1 is DFQATT and CDR2 is SNEGSKA (reference sequence).

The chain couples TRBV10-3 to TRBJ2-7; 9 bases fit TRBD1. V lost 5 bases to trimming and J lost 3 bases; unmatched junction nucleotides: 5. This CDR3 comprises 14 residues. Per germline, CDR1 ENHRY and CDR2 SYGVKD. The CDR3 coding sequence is TGTGCCATCAGTAGACCGGGACAGGGCTACGAGCAGTACTTC. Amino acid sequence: CAISRPGQGYEQYF.

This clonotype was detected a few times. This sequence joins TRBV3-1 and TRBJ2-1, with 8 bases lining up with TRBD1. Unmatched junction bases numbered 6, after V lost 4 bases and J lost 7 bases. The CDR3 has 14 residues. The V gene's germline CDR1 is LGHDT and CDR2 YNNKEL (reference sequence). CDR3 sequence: CASSPGTGGNEQFF. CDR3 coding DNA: TGTGCCAGCAGCCCCGGGACAGGAGGAAATGAGCAGTTCTTC.

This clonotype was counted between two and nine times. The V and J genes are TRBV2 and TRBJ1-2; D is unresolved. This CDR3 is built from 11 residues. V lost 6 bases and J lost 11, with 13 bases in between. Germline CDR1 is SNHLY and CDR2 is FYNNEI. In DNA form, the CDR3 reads TGTGCCAGCAGCCCTCCCATCGGTTACACCTTC. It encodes CASSPPIGYTF.

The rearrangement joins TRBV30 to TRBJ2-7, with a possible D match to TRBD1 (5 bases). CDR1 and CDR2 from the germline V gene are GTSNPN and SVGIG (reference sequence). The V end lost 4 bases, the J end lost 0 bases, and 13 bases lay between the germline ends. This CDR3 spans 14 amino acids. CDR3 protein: CAWTTTVSSYEQYF. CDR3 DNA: TGTGCCTGGACGACGACAGTTAGCTCCTACGAGCAGTACTTC.

This chain's CDR3 is CASSFSAGLGYEQYF. CDR3 nucleotide sequence: TGCGCCAGCAGCTTCTCCGCAGGGTTAGGGTACGAGCAGTACTTC. The rearrangement joins TRBV5-1 to TRBJ2-7, with D maybe TRBD1 (5 bases). Germline V gene lookup returns CDR1 SGHRS and CDR2 YFSETQ. This CDR3 is 15 amino acids long. The ends were cut back, 2 bases at V and 4 bases at J, with 16 bases in the middle.

The CDR3 DNA reads TGTGCCAGCAGCCCACGAGGAGGGTTCAATCAGCCCCAGCATTTT. Protein sequence: CASSPRGGFNQPQHF. The chain combines TRBV6-6 with TRBJ1-5; D not certain. The CDR3 runs to 15 residues. V dropped 6 bases and J dropped 3 bases, with 15 bases sitting between them. Germline V lookup: CDR1 MNHNY, CDR2 SVGAGI (reference sequence).

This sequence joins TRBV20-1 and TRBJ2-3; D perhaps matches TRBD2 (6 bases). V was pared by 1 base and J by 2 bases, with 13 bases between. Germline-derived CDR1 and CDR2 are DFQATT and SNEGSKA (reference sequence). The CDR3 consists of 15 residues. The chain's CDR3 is CSARVGGPPTDTQYF. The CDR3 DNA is TGCAGTGCTAGAGTAGGAGGGCCCCCCACAGATACGCAGTATTTT.

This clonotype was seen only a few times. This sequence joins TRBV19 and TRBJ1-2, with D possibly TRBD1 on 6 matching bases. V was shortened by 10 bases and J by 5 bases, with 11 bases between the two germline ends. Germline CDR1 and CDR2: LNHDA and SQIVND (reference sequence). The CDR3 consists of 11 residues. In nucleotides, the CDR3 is TGTGCCACGGAGGACAGATATGGCTACACCTTC. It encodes CATEDRYGYTF.

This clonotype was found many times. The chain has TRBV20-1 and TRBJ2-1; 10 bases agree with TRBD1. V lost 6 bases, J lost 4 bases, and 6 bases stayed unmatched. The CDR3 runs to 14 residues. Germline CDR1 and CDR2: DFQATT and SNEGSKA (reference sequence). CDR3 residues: CSAESDRGYNEQFF. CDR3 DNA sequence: TGCAGTGCGGAATCGGACAGGGGGTACAATGAGCAGTTCTTC.

This CDR3 reads CASSAPGQGAWETQYF. The CDR3 DNA follows: TGTGCCAGCAGCGCCCCGGGACAGGGGGCGTGGGAGACCCAGTACTTC. This chain links TRBV5-6 with TRBJ2-5; the match to TRBD1 covers 12 bases. The ends lost 4 bases at V and 5 bases at J; junction bases unmatched: 9. Germline V gene lookup returns CDR1 SGHDT and CDR2 YYEEEE. This CDR3 has 16 residues.

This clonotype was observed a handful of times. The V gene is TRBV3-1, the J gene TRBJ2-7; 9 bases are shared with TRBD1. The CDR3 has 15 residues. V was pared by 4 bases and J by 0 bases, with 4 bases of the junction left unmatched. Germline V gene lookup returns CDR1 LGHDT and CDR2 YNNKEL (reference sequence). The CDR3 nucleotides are TGTGCCAGCAGCCTGGGGACAGGGAGCTCCTACGAGCAGTACTTC. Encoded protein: CASSLGTGSSYEQYF.

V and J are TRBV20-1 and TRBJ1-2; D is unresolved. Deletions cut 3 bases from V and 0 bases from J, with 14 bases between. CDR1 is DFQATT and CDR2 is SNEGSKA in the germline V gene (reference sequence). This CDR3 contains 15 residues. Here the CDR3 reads CSASSGPRSNYGYTF. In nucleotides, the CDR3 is TGCAGTGCTAGCTCCGGACCGCGGTCTAACTATGGCTACACCTTC.

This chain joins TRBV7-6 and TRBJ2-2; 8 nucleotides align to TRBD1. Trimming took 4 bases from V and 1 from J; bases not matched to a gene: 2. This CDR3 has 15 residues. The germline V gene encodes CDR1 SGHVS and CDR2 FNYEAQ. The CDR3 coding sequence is TGTGCCAGCAGCTCCGGGACAGGGAACACCGGGGAGCTGTTTTTT. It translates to CASSSGTGNTGELFF.

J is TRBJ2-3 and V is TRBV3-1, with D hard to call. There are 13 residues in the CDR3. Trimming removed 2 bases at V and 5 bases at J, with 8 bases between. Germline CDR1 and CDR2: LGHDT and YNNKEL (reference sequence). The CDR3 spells CASSQWLEDTQYF. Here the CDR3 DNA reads TGTGCCAGCAGCCAATGGCTGGAAGATACGCAGTATTTT.

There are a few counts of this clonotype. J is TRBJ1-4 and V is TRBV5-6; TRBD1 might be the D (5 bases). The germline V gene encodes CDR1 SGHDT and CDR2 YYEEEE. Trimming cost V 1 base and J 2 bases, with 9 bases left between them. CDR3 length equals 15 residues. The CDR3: CASSLWEGTNEKLFF. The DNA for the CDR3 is TGTGCCAGCAGCTTGTGGGAGGGGACTAATGAAAAACTGTTTTTT.

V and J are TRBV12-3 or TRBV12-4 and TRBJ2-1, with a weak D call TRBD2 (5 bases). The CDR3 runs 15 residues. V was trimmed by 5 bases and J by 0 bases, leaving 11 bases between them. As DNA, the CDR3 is TGTGCCAGCAGTCCCCCGGGAAGCTCCTACAATGAGCAGTTCTTC. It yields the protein CASSPPGSSYNEQFF.

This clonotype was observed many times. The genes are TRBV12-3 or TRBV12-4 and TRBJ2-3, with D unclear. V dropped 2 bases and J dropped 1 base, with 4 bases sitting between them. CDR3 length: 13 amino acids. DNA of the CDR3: TGTGCCAGCAGTTTACGAGGCACAGATACGCAGTATTTT. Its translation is CASSLRGTDTQYF.